This paragraph covers one T cell receptor beta chain sequence. Its cognate antigen is unknown. Method: immunoSEQ multiplex PCR; TCRdb's copy keeps in-frame clones and lacks some. This table holds around 67,000 clones, 87% found once. This sample was taken from a study of OX40 agonist ivuxolimab in advanced cancers. Study-level points and caveats: Among patients with partial responses at 0.1-3.0 mg/kg, clonal expansion was among the lowest.

CDR1 and CDR2 from the germline V gene are SGHTA and FQGNSA. V was pared by 4 bases and J by 5 bases, with 14 bases between. The CDR3 is 14 residues long. The chain carries TRBV7-2 and TRBJ2-5, with no clear D. This receptor was obtained from an adult with an advanced solid tumor such as melanoma, head and neck, liver or kidney cancer. Sequenced material: CD4+ or CD8+ T cells sorted from blood, taken in a trial of the OX40 agonist ivuxolimab. CDR3 nucleotide sequence: TGTGCCAGCAGCTCAATACAGTATACGGAGACCCAGTACTTC. Amino acids: CASSSIQYTETQYF.